The clone carrying this T cell receptor beta chain came up a few times. Its antigen is still unknown. Naive, central memory, regulatory and stem cell-like memory cells within the CD4+ compartment were sorted using CD45RO/CCR7/CD25/CD127/CD95/CD27. Sequenced material consisted of expressed TCRB transcripts (all of the isolated RNA was reverse transcribed). Measured with immunoSEQ multiplex PCR; TCRdb has only the in-frame clones, and not every one. The data show about 650,000 clones, 9.5% to 15% seen once. V gave up 1 base and J gave up 3 bases, with 4 bases separating them. The germline CDR1 and CDR2 sequences are SGHTA and FQGNSA. The CDR3 loop spans 13 amino acids. The data belong to a study of beta chain features in type 1 diabetes. General observations from the study: Shortening that was moderate but significant affected the TCRB CDR3s of Type 1 diabetes patients in all four CD4+ subsets.

The V and J genes are TRBV7-2 and TRBJ1-5; D gene unclear. The specimen sequenced was naive CD4+ T cells from blood. The TCR comes from a man in his thirties or forties with type 1 diabetes. The chain's CDR3 is CASSLGVNQPQHF. The DNA of the CDR3 is TGTGCCAGCAGCTTAGGGGTCAATCAGCCCCAGCATTTT.